These T cell receptor beta chains were read from a single sample in a study of blood T cells in healthy people across ages. MiXCR was run by TCRdb on the 5' RACE reads, yielding one entry per CDR3 protein. Of about 800,000 distinct CDR3 sequences in the sample, 20% to 25% are singletons; the top ten hold more than 3%. The same data also contributed to another study, on T cells of mothers and their children.

Sequenced sample: blood. Every receptor here comes from a boy between 10 and 17 years old in good health. Both conserved end residues are part of each CDR3. Each record gives: J gene, clone size, V gene, D gene, CDR3 DNA, CDR3 protein. A D gene is named only where the DNA matches it firmly. Only some rows state a clone size, as once, few, many or a class for expanded clones.

TRBJ2-1 - TRBV9 - TGTGCCAGCAGCGTAGAAGGGGCCGGGACTGTATACAATGAGCAGTTCTTC CASSVEGAGTVYNEQFF
TRBJ1-1 - TRBV7-8 - TGTGCCAGCAAACGACTCCGGGACTCCCCATTAGCTTTCTTT CASKRLRDSPLAFF
TRBJ1-2 - TRBV4-3 - TGCGCCAGCAGCCAAGCACGGGGAAACTATGGCTACACCTTC CASSQARGNYGYTF
TRBJ2-5 - TRBV7-9 - TGTGCCAGCAGCTTTGTGGGGGAAGAGACCCAGTACTTC CASSFVGEETQYF
TRBJ2-3 - TRBV20-1 TRBD2 TGCAGTGCTAGAAGGGCTAGCGGGGGGGCCACAGATACGCAGTATTTT CSARRASGGATDTQYF
TRBJ1-2 - TRBV10-2 TRBD1 TGCGCCAGCAGTGATTCGGGACAGGGTCGGTATGGCTACACTTTC CASSDSGQGRYGYTF
TRBJ2-3 few TRBV5-1 - TGCGCCAGCTCTGAGGGATCAGGCACAGATACGCAGTATTTT CASSEGSGTDTQYF
TRBJ2-1 few TRBV4-3 TRBD2 TGCGCCAGCAGCCAAGGGAGAGCGGGGGGGGTTTACAATGAGCAGTTCTTC CASSQGRAGGVYNEQFF
TRBJ2-7 - TRBV6-1 - TGTGCCAGCTCTATGGGGGCGGCGTACGAGCAGTACTTC CASSMGAAYEQYF
TRBJ1-1 few TRBV3-1 - TGTGCCAGCAGCCAAGAACAGGGTAACACTGAAGCTTTCTTT CASSQEQGNTEAFF
TRBJ2-5 - TRBV11-3 TRBD1 TGTGCCAGCAGCTTAGGGCACAGGGGTTGGGAGACCCAGTACTTC CASSLGHRGWETQYF
TRBJ1-4 - TRBV3-1 - TGTGCCAGCAGCCAAGGGTCTTATACGACTAATGAAAAACTGTTTTTT CASSQGSYTTNEKLFF
TRBJ2-1 few TRBV7-2 TRBD2 TGTGCCAGCGGACTAGCGCCGTACAATGAGCAGTTCTTC CASGLAPYNEQFF
TRBJ1-5 - TRBV12-3/TRBV12-4 - TGTGCCAGCAGTTTAGGGCAGGATCATCAGCCCCAGCATTTT CASSLGQDHQPQHF
TRBJ2-2 few TRBV11-2 TRBD2 TGTGCCAGCACCTCACTAGCGGGAGGCGGGGAGCTGTTTTTT CASTSLAGGGELFF
TRBJ2-7 - TRBV7-2 - TGTGCCAGCAGCTTAGCGTTACTTAATTACTACGAGCAGTACTTC CASSLALLNYYEQYF
TRBJ1-3 - TRBV28 - TGTGCCAGCAGCTCCCCCCAGGGGCACTCTGGAAACACCATATATTTT CASSSPQGHSGNTIYF
TRBJ2-5 - TRBV3-1 - TGTGCCAGCAGCCAAATCGGACTACAAGAGACCCAGTACTTC CASSQIGLQETQYF
TRBJ1-6 - TRBV7-6 - TGTGCCAGCAGCTTAGCCTATACAGGCATCTATAATTCACCCCTCCACTTT CASSLAYTGIYNSPLHF
TRBJ1-4 many TRBV6-5 - TGTGCCAGCAGCCTACTCGATAGTGGAACTAATGAAAAACTGTTTTTT CASSLLDSGTNEKLFF
TRBJ2-5 few TRBV2 TRBD2 TGTGCCAGCAGTGCGATTAGCGGGGGGATCGAGACCCAGTACTTC CASSAISGGIETQYF
TRBJ2-3 few TRBV27 - TGTGCCAGCAGTTATCCAGCCACAGATACGCAGTATTTT CASSYPATDTQYF
TRBJ2-5 few TRBV7-9 - TGTACCAGCAGCTTCCAAGTTGAGACCCAGTACTTC CTSSFQVETQYF
TRBJ1-4 once TRBV15 TRBD1 TGTGCCACCTCGGACAGGGGCGAAAAACTGTTTTTT CATSDRGEKLFF
TRBJ1-3 - TRBV6-5 - TGTGCCAGCAGTCCGGGGCGCCTTGGAAACACCATATATTTT CASSPGRLGNTIYF
TRBJ1-2 few TRBV11-2 TRBD1 TGTGCCAGCAGCCCTCAACAGGGGGCGGGAGGCTACACCTTC CASSPQQGAGGYTF
TRBJ1-2 - TRBV27 TRBD1 TGTGCCAGCAGTCGGGACAGGGGCGGCTATGGCTACACCTTC CASSRDRGGYGYTF
TRBJ2-3 - TRBV6-5 - TGTGCCAGCAGTTCGGGACAACCGAAGGCAGATACGCAGTATTTT CASSSGQPKADTQYF
TRBJ2-3 - TRBV2 - TGTGCCAGCAGTGAACTACAACGAGTAACCACAGATACGCAGTATTTT CASSELQRVTTDTQYF
TRBJ1-1 few TRBV14 - TGTGCCAGCAGCAAGATAACATTTATGAACACTGAAGCTTTCTTT CASSKITFMNTEAFF
TRBJ1-1 - TRBV6-2/TRBV6-3 - TGTGCCAGCAGTTACGGAGCAGTTATGAACACTGAAGCTTTCTTT CASSYGAVMNTEAFF
TRBJ1-1 few TRBV7-6 TRBD1 TGTGCCAGCAGCTTAGTGGCTGGTGGACAGGGAGGCGCTGAAGCTTTCTTT CASSLVAGGQGGAEAFF
TRBJ1-2 few TRBV6-5 TRBD1 TGTGCCAGCAGTTTGACAGGGTGGGACGGCTACACCTTC CASSLTGWDGYTF
TRBJ2-1 - TRBV6-2/TRBV6-3 - TGTGCCAGCTACCCCGGGACCTCCTACTATGAGCAGTTCTTC CASYPGTSYYEQFF
TRBJ2-2 - TRBV6-2/TRBV6-3 TRBD1 TGTGCCAGCAGTAGGGGCCTCGACAGGGGGCCGAACACCGGGGAGCTGTTTTTT CASSRGLDRGPNTGELFF
TRBJ2-7 - TRBV6-5 - TGTGCCAGCAGGAACGGGAACGAGCAGTACTTC CASRNGNEQYF
TRBJ1-5 few TRBV27 TRBD1 TGTGCCAGCAGTTTATCAGGGACAGGGGTCCAGCCCCAGCATTTT CASSLSGTGVQPQHF
TRBJ2-3 - TRBV6-6 TRBD1 TGTGCCAGCAGTTACTCCGGGACAGGGGGATCAGATACGCGGTATTTT CASSYSGTGGSDTRYF
TRBJ2-1 few TRBV20-1 TRBD2 TGCAGTGCTAGAGGGAGGATACTAGCGGGGGTTAATGAGCAGTTCTTC CSARGRILAGVNEQFF
TRBJ1-4 few TRBV7-9 - TGTGCCAGCACGTGGCATAATAGTGAAAAACTGTTTTTT CASTWHNSEKLFF
TRBJ1-5 few TRBV10-3 - TGTGCCATCAGTGACGCCAATCAGCCCCAGCATTTT CAISDANQPQHF
TRBJ2-1 - TRBV2 TRBD1 TGTGCCAGCAGTAACAGGGGGCAAGCCTACAATGAGCAGTTCTTC CASSNRGQAYNEQFF
TRBJ2-2 - TRBV9 - TGTGCCAGCAGCGGATGGACTAAAGTCACCGGGGAGCTGTTTTTT CASSGWTKVTGELFF
TRBJ2-1 few TRBV28 TRBD1 TGTGCCAGCAGTCCCCAAGACAGGGACTACAATGAGCAGTTCTTC CASSPQDRDYNEQFF
TRBJ2-5 - TRBV7-9 - TGTGCCAGCAGCTCCCCAGGACAGATCCAAGAGACCCAGTACTTC CASSSPGQIQETQYF
TRBJ2-6 few TRBV21-1 - TGTGCCAGCAGCAAAAAAGCGGCGTACGGGGCCAACGTCCTGACTTTC CASSKKAAYGANVLTF
TRBJ2-1 - TRBV12-3/TRBV12-4 TRBD1 TGTGCCAGCAAACAGGGGGCGTGGAATGAGCAGTTCTTC CASKQGAWNEQFF
TRBJ1-2 - TRBV27 - TGTGCCAGCAGTTTCTCTCTCGACCTCCAAGACATCTATGGCTACACCTTC CASSFSLDLQDIYGYTF
TRBJ2-5 - TRBV5-1 TRBD2 TGCGCCAGCAGCATAGCGGGGGCTACGTACCAAGAGACCCAGTACTTC CASSIAGATYQETQYF
TRBJ2-5 few TRBV4-1 - TGCGCCAGCAGCCAAGAAGGCGACGGTCAAGAGACCCAGTACTTC CASSQEGDGQETQYF
TRBJ2-7 few TRBV7-2 TRBD2 TGTGCCAGCAGCTTAGCGGCAGCGGGGGCCTACGAGCAGTACTTC CASSLAAAGAYEQYF
TRBJ2-1 - TRBV19 TRBD2 TGTGCCAGTAGTACCCGGGGGGTACAGCAGTTCTTC CASSTRGVQQFF
TRBJ2-1 - TRBV5-1 - TGCGCCAGCAGCTTAATTGGGGGGAGTGTGAATGAGCAGTTCTTC CASSLIGGSVNEQFF
TRBJ1-2 - TRBV20-1 TRBD1 TGCAGTGCCTCCGGACAGGGCCTGGGCTATGGCTACACCTTC CSASGQGLGYGYTF
TRBJ2-1 - TRBV6-2/TRBV6-3 - TGTGCCAGCAGTTACTCGCAGGCCCCCACGTACAATGAGCAGTTCTTC CASSYSQAPTYNEQFF